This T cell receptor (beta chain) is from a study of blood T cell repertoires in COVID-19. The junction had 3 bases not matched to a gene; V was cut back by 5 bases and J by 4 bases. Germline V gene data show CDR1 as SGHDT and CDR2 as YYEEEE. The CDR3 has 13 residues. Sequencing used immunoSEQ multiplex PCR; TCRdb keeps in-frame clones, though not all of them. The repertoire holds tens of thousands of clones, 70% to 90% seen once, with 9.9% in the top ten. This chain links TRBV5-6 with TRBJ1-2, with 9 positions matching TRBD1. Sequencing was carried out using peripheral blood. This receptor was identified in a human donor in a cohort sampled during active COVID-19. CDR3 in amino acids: CASSTGQGYGYTF. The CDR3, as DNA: TGTGCCAGCAGTACGGGACAGGGCTATGGCTACACCTTC.